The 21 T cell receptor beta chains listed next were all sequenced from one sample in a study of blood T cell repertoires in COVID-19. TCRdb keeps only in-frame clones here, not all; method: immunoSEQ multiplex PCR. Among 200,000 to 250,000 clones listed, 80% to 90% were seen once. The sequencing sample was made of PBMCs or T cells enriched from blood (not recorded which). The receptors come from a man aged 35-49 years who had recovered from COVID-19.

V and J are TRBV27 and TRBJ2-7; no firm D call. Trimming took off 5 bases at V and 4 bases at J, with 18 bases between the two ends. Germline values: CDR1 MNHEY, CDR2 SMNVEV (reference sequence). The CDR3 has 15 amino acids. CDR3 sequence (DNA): TGTGCCAGCAGTAGAATTGGGTCTCAGGAATACGAGCAGTACTTC. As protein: CASSRIGSQEYEQYF.

DNA for the CDR3: TGTGCCTGGAGTCCCGGGACAGGGTTTGGGACTGAAGCTTTCTTT. It specifies CAWSPGTGFGTEAFF. The rearrangement uses TRBV30 and TRBJ1-1; 9 bases align to TRBD1. Looked up from germline, CDR1 is GTSNPN and CDR2 is SVGIG (reference sequence). J lost 5 bases, V lost 2 bases, and 9 bases had no gene match. The CDR3 covers 15 residues.

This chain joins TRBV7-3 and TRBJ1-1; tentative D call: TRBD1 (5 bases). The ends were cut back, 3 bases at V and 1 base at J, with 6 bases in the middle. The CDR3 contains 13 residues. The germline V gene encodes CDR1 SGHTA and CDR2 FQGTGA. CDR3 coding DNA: TGTGCCAGCAGCTTCCAGGGGAACACTGAAGCTTTCTTT. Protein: CASSFQGNTEAFF.

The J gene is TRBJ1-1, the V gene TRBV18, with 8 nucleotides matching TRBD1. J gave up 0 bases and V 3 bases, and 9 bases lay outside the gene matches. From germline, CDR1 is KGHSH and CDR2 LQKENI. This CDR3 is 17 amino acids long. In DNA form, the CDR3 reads TGTGCCAGCTCACCGTCAGGGGGCTGGACTTTGAACACTGAAGCTTTCTTT. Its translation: CASSPSGGWTLNTEAFF.

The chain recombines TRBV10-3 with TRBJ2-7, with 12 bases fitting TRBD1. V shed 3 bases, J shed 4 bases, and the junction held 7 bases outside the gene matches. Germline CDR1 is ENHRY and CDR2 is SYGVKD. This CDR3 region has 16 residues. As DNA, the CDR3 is TGTGCCATCAGTGAACCGGGACAGGGGGCAGGATACGAGCAGTACTTC. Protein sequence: CAISEPGQGAGYEQYF.

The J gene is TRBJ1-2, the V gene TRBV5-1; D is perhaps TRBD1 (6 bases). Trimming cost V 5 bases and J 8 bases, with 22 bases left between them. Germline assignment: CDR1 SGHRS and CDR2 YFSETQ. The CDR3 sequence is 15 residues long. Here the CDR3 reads CASRDSRGISRGYTF. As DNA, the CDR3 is TGCGCCAGCAGAGATAGCAGGGGTATCTCACGCGGCTACACCTTC.

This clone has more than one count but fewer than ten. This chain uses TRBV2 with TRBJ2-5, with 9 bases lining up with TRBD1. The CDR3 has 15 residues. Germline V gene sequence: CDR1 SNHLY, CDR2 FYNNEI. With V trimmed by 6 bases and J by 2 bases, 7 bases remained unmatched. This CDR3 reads CASRGIGQGQETQYF. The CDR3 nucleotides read TGTGCCAGCAGAGGAATTGGACAGGGGCAAGAGACCCAGTACTTC.

CDR3 loop: CASSPGGRLKYF. CDR3 nucleotides: TGTGCCAGCAGCCCGGGGGGGCGTCTGAAGTATTTT. The V and J genes are TRBV6-5 and TRBJ2-3; TRBD2 agrees at 8 bases. Looked up from germline, CDR1 is MNHEY and CDR2 is SVGAGI. The CDR3 spans 12 residues. The V segment lost 6 bases and the J segment 13 bases; nucleotides outside the gene matches: 9.

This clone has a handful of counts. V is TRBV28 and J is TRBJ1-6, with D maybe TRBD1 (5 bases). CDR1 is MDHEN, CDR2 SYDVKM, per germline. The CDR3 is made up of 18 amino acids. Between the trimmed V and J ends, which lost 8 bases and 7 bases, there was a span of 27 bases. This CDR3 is CASRRFGRGTGRNSPLHF. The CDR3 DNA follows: TGTGCCAGCCGAAGGTTTGGGCGCGGAACAGGTAGAAATTCACCCCTCCACTTT.

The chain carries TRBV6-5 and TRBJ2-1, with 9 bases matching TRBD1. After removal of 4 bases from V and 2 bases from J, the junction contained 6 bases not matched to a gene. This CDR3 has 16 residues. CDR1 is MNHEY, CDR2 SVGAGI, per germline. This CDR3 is CASSSAGTGTYNEQFF. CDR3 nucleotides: TGTGCCAGCAGTTCCGCCGGGACAGGGACCTACAATGAGCAGTTCTTC.

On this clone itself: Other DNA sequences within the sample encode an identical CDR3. The CDR3 loop is CASSPGMNTEAFF. Written as DNA, the CDR3 is TGTGCCAGCTCACCCGGTATGAACACTGAAGCTTTCTTT. This chain uses TRBV18 with TRBJ1-1; unclear D gene. The CDR3 length is 13 residues. CDR1 is KGHSH and CDR2 is LQKENI in the germline V gene. The ends were cut back, 3 bases at V and 0 bases at J, with 5 bases in the middle.

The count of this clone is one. The CDR3 nucleotides read TGTGCCACCGCGACAGGATTAGTACAGCCCCAGCATTTT. Translating it yields CATATGLVQPQHF. V and J are TRBV19 and TRBJ1-5, with D tentatively TRBD1 (6 bases). Germline values: CDR1 LNHDA, CDR2 SQIVND (reference sequence). The CDR3 covers 13 residues. V dropped 10 bases and J dropped 7 bases, with 17 bases sitting between them.

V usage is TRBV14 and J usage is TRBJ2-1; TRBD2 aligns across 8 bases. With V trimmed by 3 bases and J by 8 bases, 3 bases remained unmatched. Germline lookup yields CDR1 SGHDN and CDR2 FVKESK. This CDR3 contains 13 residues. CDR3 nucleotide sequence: TGTGCCAGCAGCCAGGGACTAGTGGATGAGCAGTTCTTC. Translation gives CASSQGLVDEQFF.

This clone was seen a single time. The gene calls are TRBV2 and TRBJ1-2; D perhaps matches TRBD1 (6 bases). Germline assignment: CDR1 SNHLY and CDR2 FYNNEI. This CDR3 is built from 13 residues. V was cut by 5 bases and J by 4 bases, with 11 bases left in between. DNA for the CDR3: TGTGCCAGCAGTCTTAGACAGGCCTATGGCTACACCTTC. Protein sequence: CASSLRQAYGYTF.

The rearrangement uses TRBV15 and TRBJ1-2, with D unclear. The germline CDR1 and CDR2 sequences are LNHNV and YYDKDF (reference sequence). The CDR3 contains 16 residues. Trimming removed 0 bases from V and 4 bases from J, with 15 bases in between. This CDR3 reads CATSRDSGVSPYGYTF. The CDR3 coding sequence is TGTGCCACCAGCAGAGATTCCGGGGTATCCCCCTATGGCTACACCTTC.

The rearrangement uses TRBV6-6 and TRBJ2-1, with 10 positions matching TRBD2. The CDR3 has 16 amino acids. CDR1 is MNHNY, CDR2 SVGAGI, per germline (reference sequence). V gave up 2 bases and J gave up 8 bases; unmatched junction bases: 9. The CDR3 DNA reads TGTGCCAGCAGTTACCAGCGGGGGGGGTCGGGAGATGAGCAGTTCTTC. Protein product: CASSYQRGGSGDEQFF.

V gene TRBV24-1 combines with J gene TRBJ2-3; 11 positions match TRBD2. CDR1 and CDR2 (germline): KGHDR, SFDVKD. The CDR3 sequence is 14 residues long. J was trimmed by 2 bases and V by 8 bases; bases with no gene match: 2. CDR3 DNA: TGTGCCACCATACTAGCGGGAGACACAGATACGCAGTATTTT. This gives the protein CATILAGDTDTQYF.

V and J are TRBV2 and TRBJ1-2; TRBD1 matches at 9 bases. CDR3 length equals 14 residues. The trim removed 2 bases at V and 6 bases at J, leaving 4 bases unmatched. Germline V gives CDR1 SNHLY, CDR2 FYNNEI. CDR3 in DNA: TGTGCCAGCAGTGAACGTGGGGACAGGGATGGCTACACCTTC. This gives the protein CASSERGDRDGYTF.

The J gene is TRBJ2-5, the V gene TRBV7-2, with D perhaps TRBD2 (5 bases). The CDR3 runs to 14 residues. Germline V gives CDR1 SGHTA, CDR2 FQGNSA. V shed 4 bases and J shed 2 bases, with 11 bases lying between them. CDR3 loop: CASSSPGRQETQYF. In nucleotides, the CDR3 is TGTGCCAGCAGCTCCCCGGGGAGACAAGAGACCCAGTACTTC.

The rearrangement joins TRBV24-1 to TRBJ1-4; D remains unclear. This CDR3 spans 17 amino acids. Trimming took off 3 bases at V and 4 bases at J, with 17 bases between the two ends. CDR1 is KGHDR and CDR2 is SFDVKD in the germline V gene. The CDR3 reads CATSDRVRLTYNEKLFF. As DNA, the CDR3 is TGTGCCACCAGTGATCGTGTACGACTGACCTATAATGAAAAACTGTTTTTT.

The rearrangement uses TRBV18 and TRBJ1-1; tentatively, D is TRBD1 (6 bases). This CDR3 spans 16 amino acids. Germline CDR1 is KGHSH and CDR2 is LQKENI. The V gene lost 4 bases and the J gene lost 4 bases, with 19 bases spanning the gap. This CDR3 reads CASSRLDSLLGTEAFF. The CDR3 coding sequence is TGTGCCAGCTCACGCCTGGACAGCCTACTGGGCACTGAAGCTTTCTTT. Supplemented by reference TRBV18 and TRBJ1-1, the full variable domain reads NAGVMQNPRHLVRRRGQEARLRCSPMKGHSHVYWYRQLPEEGLKFMVYLQKENIIDESGMPKERFSAEFPKEGPSILRIQQVVRGDSAAYFCASSRLDSLLGTEAFFGQGTRLTVV.